The 17 T cell receptor beta chains presented below share a single source sample, sequenced in a study of blood T cell repertoires in COVID-19. Sequenced by immunoSEQ multiplex PCR; TCRdb stores in-frame clones only, minus some. The data hold under 200,000 clones, with roughly nine tenths observed a single time. Sequences were obtained from peripheral blood. The receptors come from a woman in her sixties or seventies with COVID-19, enrolled during active disease.

The chain links TRBV28 to TRBJ1-1; D might be TRBD1 (6 bases). The V gene lost 3 bases and the J gene lost 0 bases, with 14 bases spanning the gap. Germline loops: CDR1 MDHEN, CDR2 SYDVKM. This CDR3 comprises 16 residues. The CDR3 nucleotides are TGTGCCAGCAGTTTTCAAAGGGGGAGATTGAACACTGAAGCTTTCTTT. The encoded protein is CASSFQRGRLNTEAFF. Variable domain in full (rest from reference TRBV28 and TRBJ1-1): DVKVTQSSRYLVKRTGEKVFLECVQDMDHENMFWYRQDPGLGLRLIYFSYDVKMKEKGDIPEGYSVSREKKERFSLILESASTNQTSMYLCASSFQRGRLNTEAFFGQGTRLTVV.

The chain employs TRBV5-1 and TRBJ1-2, with D unclear. With 4 bases removed from V and 4 bases from J, the gap between germline ends came to 20 bases. CDR1 SGHRS and CDR2 YFSETQ come from the germline V gene. The CDR3 has 16 amino acids. In nucleotides, the CDR3 is TGCGCCAGCAGCCCCACCGGGAGCCCGCACCGCTATGGCTACACCTTC. Its translation is CASSPTGSPHRYGYTF.

This chain joins TRBV19 and TRBJ1-2; 7 bases are a match to TRBD1. J was trimmed by 2 bases and V by 11 bases; bases with no gene match: 8. The CDR3 is made up of 13 amino acids. Germline CDR1 and CDR2: LNHDA and SQIVND (reference sequence). Written as DNA, the CDR3 is TGTGCCGGTCAGGACAGGCGAAACTATGGCTACACCTTC. As protein: CAGQDRRNYGYTF.

J is TRBJ2-2 and V is TRBV21-1; the table calls TRBD1, which could not be checked here. TRBV21-1 is designated a pseudogene. The CDR3 totals 16 residues. CDR3: CASSKEAGLNTGELFF. The CDR3 DNA reads as TGTGCCAGCAGCAAAGAGGCAGGGCTGAACACCGGGGAGCTGTTTTTT.

This chain uses TRBV7-4 with TRBJ2-5; D possibly corresponds to TRBD2 (7 bases). The CDR3 consists of 18 residues. V lost 4 bases and J 3 bases, leaving 24 bases between the germline ends. Per germline, CDR1 SGHVT and CDR2 SQSDAQ. CDR3 sequence: CASSSTRGGWRVEETQYF. In nucleotides, the CDR3 is TGTGCCAGCAGCTCCACTAGGGGGGGCTGGAGGGTAGAAGAGACCCAGTACTTC.

V and J are TRBV11-3 and TRBJ2-1; TRBD2 agrees at 8 bases. Germline CDR1 and CDR2: SGHNT and YENEEA. The trim removed 6 bases at V and 4 bases at J, leaving 2 bases unmatched. The CDR3 is made up of 13 amino acids. The CDR3 coding sequence is TGTGCCAGCAGAGGACTAGCTTACAATGAGCAGTTCTTC. Translation gives CASRGLAYNEQFF. The full variable domain, its missing parts supplied by reference TRBV11-3 and TRBJ2-1, is EAGVVQSPRYKIIEKKQPVAFWCNPISGHNTLYWYLQNLGQGPELLIRYENEEAVDDSQLPKDRFSAERLKGVDSTLKIQPAELGDSAVYLCASRGLAYNEQFFGPGTRLTVL.

This chain joins TRBV4-1 and TRBJ1-2; D possibly corresponds to TRBD1 (5 bases). The CDR3 sequence is 16 residues long. V dropped 0 bases and J dropped 1 base, with 12 bases sitting between them. Per germline, CDR1 MGHRA and CDR2 YSYEKL. For the CDR3, the DNA is TGCGCCAGCAGCCAAGAGTTCACAGGACGTAACTATGGCTACACCTTC. The encoded protein is CASSQEFTGRNYGYTF.

The CDR3 DNA reads as TGTGCCAGTAGTAAGTTCTACTCTGGAAACACCATATATTTT. This codes for CASSKFYSGNTIYF. The chain uses TRBV19 and TRBJ1-3; D not resolved. The CDR3 runs 14 residues. Trimming cost V 4 bases and J 0 bases, with 7 bases left between them. Germline values: CDR1 LNHDA, CDR2 SQIVND (reference sequence).

The V and J genes are TRBV9 and TRBJ2-1, with TRBD1 as a possible D gene (6 bases). The CDR3 length is 15 residues. Between the trimmed V and J ends, which lost 0 bases and 0 bases, there was a span of 7 bases. Looked up from germline, CDR1 is SGDLS and CDR2 is YYNGEE. CDR3 in amino acids: CASSVAGVSYNEQFF. The CDR3 region has the DNA TGTGCCAGCAGCGTAGCAGGGGTCTCCTACAATGAGCAGTTCTTC.

This chain links TRBV15 with TRBJ1-4; the D is unclear. Germline CDR1 LNHNV, CDR2 YYDKDF (reference sequence). Between the trimmed V and J ends, which lost 1 base and 0 bases, there was a span of 3 bases. The CDR3 runs 14 residues. CDR3 loop: CATSRVATNEKLFF. The CDR3 DNA is TGTGCCACCAGCAGAGTCGCAACTAATGAAAAACTGTTTTTT.

V is TRBV3-1 (or the pseudogene TRBV3-2) and J is TRBJ1-2; maybe TRBD1 (5 bases). Trimming cost V 5 bases and J 2 bases, with 6 bases left between them. Per the germline V gene, CDR1 is LGHDT and CDR2 is YNNKEL (reference sequence). The CDR3 spans 12 residues. CDR3 sequence: CASSDSNYGYTF. CDR3 sequence (DNA): TGTGCCAGCAGCGACAGCAACTATGGCTACACCTTC.

This chain joins TRBV27 and TRBJ2-5, with TRBD1 matching 10 bases. V gave up 10 bases and J gave up 6 bases; unmatched junction bases: 5. The CDR3 spans 12 residues. Germline CDR1 and CDR2: MNHEY and SMNVEV (reference sequence). The CDR3 region is CATRQGAKTQYF. The CDR3 DNA reads TGTGCCACCCGACAGGGGGCTAAGACCCAGTACTTC.

The chain is built from TRBV27 and TRBJ1-5, with D perhaps matching TRBD1 (5 bases). This CDR3 is 17 amino acids long. CDR1 and CDR2 (germline): MNHEY, SMNVEV (reference sequence). Between the trimmed V and J ends, which lost 1 base and 1 base, there was a span of 14 bases. In nucleotides, the CDR3 is TGTGCCAGCAGTTTATTTCCCCAGGGAAGAAGCAATCAGCCCCAGCATTTT. It translates to CASSLFPQGRSNQPQHF.

The chain couples TRBV6-6 to TRBJ2-1; TRBD2 is a possible D gene (5 bases). Germline CDR1 MNHNY, CDR2 SVGAGI (reference sequence). V lost 4 bases and J lost 0, with 13 bases in between. This CDR3 region has 16 residues. The CDR3 loop reads CASSLVSAYSYNEQFF. The CDR3 bases are TGTGCCAGCAGTTTGGTTAGCGCATACTCCTACAATGAGCAGTTCTTC.

This clone was counted a single time. V is TRBV19 and J is TRBJ1-5, with unresolved D. CDR1 and CDR2 from the germline V gene are LNHDA and SQIVND (reference sequence). Trimming shortened V by 4 bases and J by 7 bases, and 11 bases separated the two germline ends. The CDR3 is 13 residues long. The CDR3 DNA sequence: TGTGCCAGTAGTACCGGGAGAGGACAGCCCCAGCATTTT. Translating gives CASSTGRGQPQHF.

The chain carries TRBV4-1 and TRBJ2-3; TRBD1 might be the D (6 bases). The CDR3 length is 15 residues. Trimming shortened V by 8 bases and J by 0 bases, and 15 bases separated the two germline ends. Germline V gene lookup returns CDR1 MGHRA and CDR2 YSYEKL. CDR3 bases: TGCGCCAGCGTCGGGACAACCCCTAGCACAGATACGCAGTATTTT. Protein sequence: CASVGTTPSTDTQYF.

The J gene is TRBJ1-2, the V gene TRBV28; D might be TRBD1 (6 bases). The germline gives CDR1 MDHEN, CDR2 SYDVKM. The CDR3 covers 13 residues. V was clipped by 6 bases and J by 6 bases, with 14 bases between them. Written as DNA, the CDR3 is TGTGCCAGCAGGGAAACAGGGCGAGATGGCTACACCTTC. Amino acid sequence: CASRETGRDGYTF.